A selection of T cell receptor beta chains follows, all from one sample in a study of blood T cell repertoires in COVID-19. Measured with immunoSEQ multiplex PCR; TCRdb has only the in-frame clones, and not every one. The sample shows approximately 260,000 clones, around 90% of them seen only once. The sequenced material came from PBMCs or T cells enriched from blood (not recorded which). The receptors stem from a woman aged 25 to 39 with acute COVID-19. The CDR3 runs from the conserved cysteine through the conserved F or W. The D gene is left open where the match is weak. Clone sizes are given selectively: once, few, many, or a class where the clone is expanded.

>TRBJ1-5|TRBD1|TRBV28|NA
TGTGCCAGCAGTTTCGACAGGGTGGGTCGGACGGCCCATTTT
CASSFDRVGRTAHF
>TRBJ1-5|NA|TRBV19|NA
TGTGCCAGTAGTGTTGTAGGACAGCTTCACAATCAGCCCCAGCATTTT
CASSVVGQLHNQPQHF
>TRBJ2-4|TRBD1|TRBV9|NA
TGTGCCAGCAGCGGACAGGGGGCAGCCAAAAACATTCAGTACTTC
CASSGQGAAKNIQYF
>TRBJ2-7|TRBD2|TRBV6-6|NA
TGTGCCAGCAGTCGAGGGACTAGCGGGTTTAGTACGAGCGAGCAGTACTTC
CASSRGTSGFSTSEQYF
>TRBJ2-5|TRBD2|TRBV9|once
TGTGCCAGCAGCGTGGGAGCTAGCGGGGGGGCCGAAGAGACCCAGTACTTC
CASSVGASGGAEETQYF
>TRBJ1-5|TRBD1|TRBV6-5|NA
TGTGCCAGCACCTTCGACAGGGGAGATCAGCCCCAGCATTTT
CASTFDRGDQPQHF
>TRBJ2-1|NA|TRBV7-9|NA
TGTGCCAGCAGCCCCCTCTCTTACAATGAGCAGTTCTTC
CASSPLSYNEQFF
>TRBJ1-2|NA|TRBV7-9|NA
TGTGCCAGCAGCTTAGGAGAATTGAGAGGCTACACCTTC
CASSLGELRGYTF
>TRBJ2-7|TRBD2|TRBV28|NA
TGTGCCAGCAGTTTTCCCCAGCGGGAGTCCTACGAGCAGTACTTC
CASSFPQRESYEQYF
>TRBJ2-5|TRBD1|TRBV2|NA
TGTGCCAGCAGTGGCTGGACAGGGGGAAGTGAGACCCAGTACTTC
CASSGWTGGSETQYF
>TRBJ1-5|NA|TRBV3-1/TRBV3-2|NA
TGTGCCAGCAGCCAAGAGTCAGGGCACCAGCCCCAGCATTTT
CASSQESGHQPQHF
>TRBJ1-1|NA|TRBV6-1|once
TGTGCCAGCAGTGAAAGAGACACTGAAGCTTTCTTT
CASSERDTEAFF
>TRBJ1-2|TRBD1|TRBV7-3|NA
TGTGCCAGCAGCGCGACAGGGGTGGGTGGCTACACCTTC
CASSATGVGGYTF
>TRBJ2-1|NA|TRBV6-1|NA
TGTGCCAGCAGTGGGACTTACAATGAGCAGTTCTTC
CASSGTYNEQFF
>TRBJ1-4|TRBD1|TRBV18|NA
TGTGCCAGCTCACCACGGACAGGGCGGGGTGAAAAACTGTTTTTT
CASSPRTGRGEKLFF
>TRBJ2-5|NA|TRBV20-1|NA
TGCAGTGCTAGTGACCTACCACAGGGGACTGAAGAGACCCAGTACTTC
CSASDLPQGTEETQYF
>TRBJ2-7|TRBD1|TRBV27|NA
TGTGCCAGCAGTCGACAGGGCTCCTACGAGCAGTACTTC
CASSRQGSYEQYF
>TRBJ1-1|NA|TRBV4-1|NA
TGCGCCAGCAGCAAGGTGGCGGGAAACACTGAAGCTTTCTTT
CASSKVAGNTEAFF
>TRBJ1-1|NA|TRBV7-6|NA
TGTGCCACCATACAGCTGATGAACACTGAAGCTTTCTTT
CATIQLMNTEAFF
>TRBJ2-7|NA|TRBV28|few
TGTGCCAGCAGTTTAAACCTCCGGCAGGGAGGCCACGAGCAGTACTTC
CASSLNLRQGGHEQYF